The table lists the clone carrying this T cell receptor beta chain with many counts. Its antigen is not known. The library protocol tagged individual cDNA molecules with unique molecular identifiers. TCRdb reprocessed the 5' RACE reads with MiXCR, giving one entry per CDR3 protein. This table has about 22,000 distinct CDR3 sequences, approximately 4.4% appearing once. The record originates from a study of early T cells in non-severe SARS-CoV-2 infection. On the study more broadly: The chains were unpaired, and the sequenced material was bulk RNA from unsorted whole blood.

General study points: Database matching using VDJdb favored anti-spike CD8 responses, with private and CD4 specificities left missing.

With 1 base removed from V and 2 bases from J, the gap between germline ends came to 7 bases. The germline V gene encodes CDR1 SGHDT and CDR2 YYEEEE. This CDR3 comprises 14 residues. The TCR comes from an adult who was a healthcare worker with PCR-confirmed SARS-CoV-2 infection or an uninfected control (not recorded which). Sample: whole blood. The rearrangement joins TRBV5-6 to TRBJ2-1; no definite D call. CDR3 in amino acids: CASSLWDPYNEQFF. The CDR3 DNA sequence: TGTGCCAGCAGCTTGTGGGATCCCTACAATGAGCAGTTCTTC.